Listed here are 10 T cell receptor beta chains from one sample, sequenced in a study of shared clonotypes between healthy human individuals. TCRdb's copy holds only in-frame clones and misses some; the assay was immunoSEQ multiplex PCR. The sample holds about 2 million clones, roughly 94% seen once. Input material: naive CD4+ T cells sorted from blood. Sample subset: CD45RA+ positively selected. The source is a man aged 18 to 35 in good health.

This chain uses TRBV7-2 with TRBJ1-1, with D perhaps TRBD1 (5 bases). The CDR3 totals 17 residues. Trimming removed 2 bases at V and 2 bases at J, with 18 bases between. Germline CDR1 is SGHTA and CDR2 is FQGNSA. The CDR3 loop is CASSLFISLQGNTEAFF. CDR3 DNA: TGTGCCAGCAGCTTATTTATCTCCCTGCAGGGTAACACTGAAGCTTTCTTT.

This clone was found once. The genes are TRBV10-2 and TRBJ2-7; 7 bases line up with TRBD1. The CDR3 consists of 12 residues. Germline CDR1 reads WSHSY; CDR2 reads SAAADI. J was trimmed by 2 bases and V by 8 bases; bases with no gene match: 3. The CDR3 nucleotides are TGCGCCAGCCGGGACAGAACCTACGAGCAGTACTTC. Protein: CASRDRTYEQYF.

The genes are TRBV7-3 and TRBJ1-6; tentative D call: TRBD1 (5 bases). The CDR3 totals 16 residues. V was clipped by 5 bases and J by 7 bases, with 18 bases between them. CDR1 is SGHTA and CDR2 is FQGTGA in the germline V gene. This CDR3 reads CASSRYPGPGNSPLHF. The CDR3, as DNA: TGTGCCAGCAGCCGCTACCCGGGGCCCGGGAATTCACCCCTCCACTTT.

The chain is built from TRBV5-1 and TRBJ2-7; perhaps TRBD2 as D (5 bases). This CDR3 is built from 13 residues. Looked up from germline, CDR1 is SGHRS and CDR2 is YFSETQ. V lost 5 bases to trimming and J lost 3 bases, with 12 bases between them. The CDR3 sequence: CASRFSESYEQYF. CDR3 nucleotides: TGCGCCAGCAGATTTAGCGAGAGCTACGAGCAGTACTTC.

V and J are TRBV19 and TRBJ2-4, with D uncertain. This CDR3 has 15 amino acids. The V end lost 5 bases, the J end lost 0 bases, and 11 bases lay between the germline ends. CDR1 is LNHDA and CDR2 is SQIVND in the germline V gene (reference sequence). The CDR3 coding sequence is TGTGCCAGTAGTGGTTCGGGTCTAGCCAAAAACATTCAGTACTTC. Amino acids: CASSGSGLAKNIQYF.

Of note for this clone: A much larger clone lies a single base off, so this may be a read error. Other DNA sequences in the sample encode the same CDR3. This rearrangement joins TRBV20-1 to TRBJ2-7; D call uncertain. Germline V gene sequence: CDR1 DFQATT, CDR2 SNEGSKA (reference sequence). There are 11 residues in the CDR3. Trimming shortened V by 3 bases and J by 3 bases, and 6 bases separated the two germline ends. The CDR3 coding sequence is TGCAGTGCTAGGGAGAACTACGAGCAGTACTTC. Encoded protein: CSARENYEQYF.

The J gene is TRBJ1-4, the V gene TRBV6-6, with no clear D. Germline V gives CDR1 MNHNY, CDR2 SVGAGI (reference sequence). Deletions cut 4 bases from V and 8 bases from J, with 5 bases between. This CDR3 region has 11 residues. Here the CDR3 reads CASSSSEKLFF. DNA of the CDR3: TGTGCCAGCAGTTCCTCCGAAAAACTGTTTTTT.

This clone showed up just once. The chain is built from TRBV5-1 and TRBJ2-7; D not certain. The CDR3 spans 14 residues. The V end lost 0 bases, the J end lost 6 bases, and 13 bases lay between the germline ends. Germline values: CDR1 SGHRS, CDR2 YFSETQ. The CDR3 loop reads CASSLGQEPGEQYF. CDR3 bases: TGCGCCAGCAGCTTGGGTCAGGAACCGGGCGAGCAGTACTTC.

The DNA for the CDR3 is TGTGCCAGCAGCTTAGGGGGACAGGGGCGCGCCTCTATCGGCTACACCTTC. It encodes CASSLGGQGRASIGYTF. The chain has TRBV13 and TRBJ1-2, with 10 positions matching TRBD1. The germline CDR1 and CDR2 sequences are PRHDT and FYEKMQ (reference sequence). With V trimmed by 0 bases and J by 8 bases, 12 bases remained unmatched. This CDR3 contains 17 residues.

This sequence joins TRBV11-3 and TRBJ1-4, with D unclear. This CDR3 comprises 15 residues. Between the trimmed V and J ends, which lost 5 bases and 8 bases, there was a span of 18 bases. In germline, CDR1 is SGHNT, CDR2 YENEEA. CDR3 protein: CASSPDGRVGEKLFF. CDR3 DNA: TGTGCCAGCAGCCCCGACGGGAGAGTCGGCGAAAAACTGTTTTTT.